Below, 25 T cell receptor beta chains from the same sample are listed, as sequenced in a study of blood T cell repertoires in COVID-19. Sequencing used immunoSEQ multiplex PCR; TCRdb keeps in-frame clones, though not all of them. The sample includes roughly 430,000 clones, 70% to 90% of them seen just once. Sequencing was performed on PBMCs or T cells enriched from blood (not recorded which). These receptors all stem from a woman between 40 and 50 years old with acute COVID-19.

V usage is TRBV30 and J usage is TRBJ1-2; D is ambiguous. This CDR3 is 14 amino acids long. Trimming removed 5 bases at V and 8 bases at J, with 21 bases between. CDR1 and CDR2 (germline): GTSNPN, SVGIG (reference sequence). The CDR3 here is CAWGSGPNLRGYTF. CDR3 DNA sequence: TGTGCCTGGGGTTCTGGGCCGAATCTCAGGGGCTACACCTTC.

V and J are TRBV19 and TRBJ2-5; 7 nucleotides line up with TRBD1. Per germline, CDR1 LNHDA and CDR2 SQIVND (reference sequence). After removal of 2 bases from V and 3 bases from J, the junction contained 6 bases not matched to a gene. This CDR3 spans 15 amino acids. The CDR3 here is CASSIILTGKETQYF. In nucleotides, the CDR3 is TGTGCCAGTAGTATAATATTGACAGGGAAAGAGACCCAGTACTTC.

The V gene is TRBV30, the J gene TRBJ2-5; TRBD2 might be the D (5 bases). The CDR3 has 14 residues. Germline-derived CDR1 and CDR2 are GTSNPN and SVGIG (reference sequence). The V and J ends lost 2 bases and 3 bases respectively, with 13 bases between them. The CDR3 DNA reads TGTGCCTGGAGTATCAGTAGCGAAGAAGAGACCCAGTACTTC. The encoded protein is CAWSISSEEETQYF. The variable domain in full, with the rest retrieved from reference TRBV30 and TRBJ2-5, is SQTIHQWPATLVQPVGSPLSLECTVEGTSNPNLYWYRQAAGRGLQLLFYSVGIGQISSEVPQNLSASRPQDRQFILSSKKLLLSDSGFYLCAWSISSEEETQYFGPGTRLLVL.

The J gene is TRBJ2-6, the V gene TRBV2; 8 nucleotides align to TRBD1. The CDR3 has 18 residues. V lost 2 bases to trimming and J lost 0 bases; unmatched junction nucleotides: 6. Germline V gene data show CDR1 as SNHLY and CDR2 as FYNNEI. The CDR3 sequence: CASSETGTGPSGANVLTF. CDR3 sequence (DNA): TGTGCCAGCAGTGAAACAGGGACAGGCCCCTCTGGGGCCAACGTCCTGACTTTC.

The chain links TRBV5-5 to TRBJ2-7; no clear D. This CDR3 has 13 amino acids. Trimming took 0 bases from V and 3 from J, leaving 7 bases between them. The germline CDR1 and CDR2 sequences are SGHKS and YYEKEE (reference sequence). In DNA form, the CDR3 reads TGTGCCAGCAGCTTGGAAACGGTCTACGAGCAGTACTTC. Residues: CASSLETVYEQYF.

This clone was recorded at least ten times. The rearrangement uses TRBV6-5 and TRBJ2-3; 10 bases fit TRBD1. V gave up 8 bases and J gave up 3 bases; unmatched junction bases: 8. Germline loops: CDR1 MNHEY, CDR2 SVGAGI. The CDR3 is 15 amino acids. The DNA for the CDR3 is TGTGCCAGCTCAGAAGGGACAGGGGTAACAGATACGCAGTATTTT. Encoded protein: CASSEGTGVTDTQYF.

This clone was counted a few times. This sequence joins TRBV7-6 and TRBJ2-3; D is possibly TRBD1 (6 bases). Between the trimmed V and J ends, which lost 2 bases and 5 bases, there was a span of 11 bases. Germline V CDR1 and CDR2: SGHVS, FNYEAQ. The length of the CDR3 is 14 residues. This CDR3 is CASSLRGGEDTQYF. In DNA form, the CDR3 reads TGTGCCAGCAGCTTACGAGGGGGAGAAGATACGCAGTATTTT.

The V and J genes are TRBV30 and TRBJ1-4; D is uncertain. The germline V gene has CDR1 GTSNPN and CDR2 SVGIG (reference sequence). V was shortened by 1 base and J by 8 bases, with 8 bases between the two germline ends. This CDR3 has 12 residues. CDR3 nucleotide sequence: TGTGCCTGGAGTGCCCGAGGGGAAAAACTGTTTTTT. It specifies CAWSARGEKLFF.

The V gene is TRBV18, the J gene TRBJ1-2; unclear D gene. V shed 2 bases and J shed 0 bases, with 7 bases lying between them. The CDR3 has 14 residues. CDR1 and CDR2 from the germline V gene are KGHSH and LQKENI. CDR3 region: CASSPSAANYGYTF. The CDR3, as DNA: TGTGCCAGCTCACCATCGGCGGCTAACTATGGCTACACCTTC.

The chain couples TRBV11-3 to TRBJ2-3; a weak D match, TRBD2 (7 bases). Germline values: CDR1 SGHNT, CDR2 YENEEA. The CDR3 consists of 15 residues. V gave up 4 bases and J gave up 3 bases, with 14 bases separating them. The CDR3 DNA reads as TGTGCCAGCAGCTCTCGGGGGGCAGGAACAGATACGCAGTATTTT. Translation: CASSSRGAGTDTQYF.

This clone is a singleton in its sample. The V gene is TRBV25-1, the J gene TRBJ2-3; 9 nucleotides line up with TRBD2. This CDR3 region has 14 residues. V trimming: 7 bases; J trimming: 1 base; junction bases outside the gene matches: 3. Germline-derived CDR1 and CDR2 are MGHDK and SYGVNS. The CDR3 here is CASTASGGTDTQYF. The CDR3 DNA sequence: TGTGCCAGCACTGCTAGCGGGGGCACAGATACGCAGTATTTT.

This clone was detected once. The CDR3 DNA follows: TGTGCCAGTAGTATCGAGGTAACACCAAACTCTGGAAACACCATATATTTT. It translates to CASSIEVTPNSGNTIYF. This chain joins TRBV19 and TRBJ1-3; D call uncertain. Trimming took 3 bases from V and 0 from J, leaving 15 bases between them. Germline loops: CDR1 LNHDA, CDR2 SQIVND (reference sequence). The CDR3 totals 17 residues.

This chain joins TRBV29-1 and TRBJ2-1, with 9 bases aligning to TRBD1. The CDR3 runs to 13 residues. The germline gives CDR1 SQVTM, CDR2 ANQGSEA. Trimming took 8 bases from V and 11 from J; bases not matched to a gene: 13. CDR3 protein: CSRRDREAEKQFF. The CDR3 nucleotides read TGCAGCAGGAGGGACAGGGAGGCGGAGAAGCAGTTCTTC.

The chain links TRBV18 to TRBJ2-6; the match to TRBD1 covers 9 bases. The CDR3 has 18 amino acids. Germline V gene sequence: CDR1 KGHSH, CDR2 LQKENI. V shed 2 bases and J 0 bases; nucleotides not matched to a gene: 5. DNA of the CDR3: TGTGCCAGCTCACCAGTACAGGGGGCCCTCTCTGGGGCCAACGTCCTGACTTTC. This translates into CASSPVQGALSGANVLTF.

CDR3 amino acids: CASSVRDRGAEAFF. The CDR3 DNA is TGTGCCAGCAGCGTCCGGGACAGGGGCGCTGAAGCTTTCTTT. This sequence joins TRBV7-2 and TRBJ1-1; the match to TRBD1 covers 10 bases. The CDR3 extends over 14 amino acids. The V and J ends lost 5 bases and 6 bases, in that order; junction bases with no gene match: 6. Germline V gives CDR1 SGHTA, CDR2 FQGNSA.

V gene TRBV11-2 combines with J gene TRBJ2-5, with TRBD1 matching 12 bases. The germline CDR1 and CDR2 sequences are SGHAT and FQNNGV. The CDR3 has 16 amino acids. Trimming at V came to 6 bases and at J to 5 bases, leaving 10 bases not matched to a gene. The CDR3 sequence is CASRRSGTGGYETQYF. CDR3 DNA: TGTGCCAGCAGGAGAAGCGGGACAGGGGGCTACGAGACCCAGTACTTC.

This chain links TRBV9 with TRBJ2-2, with 10 bases matching TRBD2. With V trimmed by 6 bases and J by 5 bases, 4 bases remained unmatched. CDR3 length: 14 residues. Germline CDR1 reads SGDLS; CDR2 reads YYNGEE. The CDR3 DNA follows: TGTGCCAGCACCAGTAGCGGGGGGACCGGGGAGCTGTTTTTT. Encoded protein: CASTSSGGTGELFF. Full variable domain (outside the CDR3, taken from reference TRBV9 and TRBJ2-2): DSGVTQTPKHLITATGQRVTLRCSPRSGDLSVYWYQQSLDQGLQFLIQYYNGEERAKGNILERFSAQQFPDLHSELNLSSLELGDSALYFCASTSSGGTGELFFGEGSRLTVL.

V usage is TRBV15 and J usage is TRBJ1-5, with unresolved D. V lost 0 bases and J 7 bases, leaving 13 bases between the germline ends. This CDR3 is built from 15 residues. From germline, CDR1 is LNHNV and CDR2 YYDKDF (reference sequence). Here the CDR3 DNA reads TGTGCCACCAGCAGAGATGACGGAGGGATCCAGCCCCAGCATTTT. Translated, it gives CATSRDDGGIQPQHF. Variable domain in full (rest from reference TRBV15 and TRBJ1-5): DAMVIQNPRYQVTQFGKPVTLSCSQTLNHNVMYWYQQKSSQAPKLLFHYYDKDFNNEADTPDNFQSRRPNTSFCFLDIRSPGLGDTAMYLCATSRDDGGIQPQHFGDGTRLSIL.

The chain combines TRBV14 with TRBJ2-1; perhaps TRBD1 as D (6 bases). The V gene lost 0 bases and the J gene lost 7 bases, with 28 bases spanning the gap. This CDR3 has 20 residues. The germline gives CDR1 SGHDN, CDR2 FVKESK. The CDR3 is CASSQDYPKSFAGTLNEQFF. CDR3 nucleotide sequence: TGTGCCAGCAGCCAAGATTATCCAAAATCATTTGCCGGGACACTTAATGAGCAGTTCTTC.

The chain recombines TRBV19 with TRBJ1-1; a weak D match, TRBD1 (5 bases). The CDR3 extends over 14 amino acids. V was clipped by 1 base and J by 4 bases, with 10 bases between them. CDR1 and CDR2 from the germline V gene are LNHDA and SQIVND (reference sequence). CDR3 sequence reads: CASSIAGPGTEAFF. The CDR3 DNA sequence: TGTGCCAGTAGTATAGCAGGGCCGGGCACTGAAGCTTTCTTT.

This sequence joins TRBV11-3 and TRBJ2-1, with 7 bases matching TRBD2. Germline V gene data show CDR1 as SGHNT and CDR2 as YENEEA. This CDR3 is built from 15 residues. V trimming: 5 bases; J trimming: 0 bases; junction bases outside the gene matches: 4. CDR3: CASSTRGSSYNEQFF. The DNA of the CDR3 is TGTGCCAGCAGCACGCGGGGGAGCTCCTACAATGAGCAGTTCTTC.

This chain connects TRBV29-1 to TRBJ1-1; 7 nucleotides agree with TRBD1. The V segment lost 4 bases and the J segment 4 bases; nucleotides outside the gene matches: 6. CDR3 size: 13 residues. Germline V lookup: CDR1 SQVTM, CDR2 ANQGSEA. Here the CDR3 reads CSVGQGDGTEAFF. DNA for the CDR3: TGCAGCGTTGGTCAGGGGGACGGCACTGAAGCTTTCTTT.

This clone showed up just once. The chain carries TRBV5-4 and TRBJ2-2, with 8 bases identical to TRBD1. V lost 0 bases, J lost 2 bases, and 6 bases stayed unmatched. The germline CDR1 and CDR2 sequences are SGHNT and YYREEE (reference sequence). The CDR3 runs to 17 residues. CDR3 sequence reads: CASSLAADRVNTGELFF. The DNA of the CDR3 is TGTGCCAGCAGCTTGGCCGCGGACAGGGTAAACACCGGGGAGCTGTTTTTT.

This clone has a count of ten or more. The chain links TRBV3-1 (or the pseudogene TRBV3-2) to TRBJ1-6; 7 bases are shared with TRBD1. The V and J ends lost 4 bases and 7 bases, in that order; junction bases with no gene match: 7. The CDR3 is 15 residues long. CDR1 LGHDT and CDR2 YNNKEL come from the germline V gene (reference sequence). The CDR3 loop is CASSRGAGGNSPLHF. The CDR3 bases are TGTGCCAGCAGCCGGGGGGCAGGGGGAAATTCACCCCTCCACTTT.

This chain joins TRBV6-5 and TRBJ1-2; TRBD1 matches 7 bases. With 6 bases clipped from V and 4 bases from J, the junction kept 11 bases outside the gene matches. The CDR3 has 15 residues. CDR1 is MNHEY and CDR2 is SVGAGI in the germline V gene. The CDR3 spells CASRAGGGAGYGYTF. The CDR3 nucleotides are TGTGCCAGCAGGGCGGGAGGGGGCGCAGGCTATGGCTACACCTTC.